This T cell receptor (beta chain) came from a study of beta chain features in type 1 diabetes. Findings and limits, study-wide: Any HLA effect on TCRB rearrangement was left unresolved by small sub-analyses.

Staining for CD45RO/CCR7/CD25/CD127/CD95/CD27 allowed sorting of CD4+ naive, central memory, regulatory and stem cell-like memory cells. As for this clone: Its antigen is unknown.

Reverse transcribing all isolated RNA meant expressed TCRB transcripts were sequenced. TCRdb's copy holds only in-frame clones and misses some; the assay was immunoSEQ multiplex PCR. The table records around 340,000 clones, roughly 8% of them present only once. Germline values: CDR1 MDHEN, CDR2 SYDVKM. J gave up 6 bases and V 6 bases, and 10 bases lay outside the gene matches. This CDR3 has 16 residues. This sequence originates from a woman aged 18-29 years in good health. Sequencing was done on a sample of central memory CD4+ T cells from blood. J is TRBJ2-4 and V is TRBV28; 11 nucleotides align to TRBD2. The chain's CDR3 is CASRIAGGPAGNIQYF. The CDR3 bases are TGTGCCAGCAGGATAGCGGGAGGGCCGGCGGGAAACATTCAGTACTTC.